These T cell receptor beta chains were read from a single sample in a study of cytomegalovirus exposure and HLA in healthy donors. Repertoires were generated with immunoSEQ multiplex PCR, while TCRdb's copy carries only in-frame clones and drops some. The sample gives tens of thousands of clones, roughly 89% of which show up once; 3.5% to 4% is in the top ten. The sequencing sample was made of PBMCs. The receptors here all came from a woman aged 18-30 years in good health and CMV-seropositive. CDR3s include the opening cysteine and the closing phenylalanine or tryptophan. The D gene is left open where the match is weak. Clone size is stated in some rows and not others, as once, few, many or a class when expanded.

DNA: TGTGCCAGTCGCAACACACAGGGGGCGCGGGCCCAGTACTTC
CDR3: CASRNTQGARAQYF
size: -
J: TRBJ2-5
V: TRBV19
D: TRBD1

DNA: TGTGCCAGCAGTGAAGACCGTCCTAGCGGCCAAGAGACCCAGTACTTC
CDR3: CASSEDRPSGQETQYF
size: once
J: TRBJ2-5
V: TRBV6-1
D: TRBD2

DNA: TGCGCCAGCATTCCTAGCGACAATGAGCAGTTCTTC
CDR3: CASIPSDNEQFF
size: -
J: TRBJ2-1
V: TRBV10-1
D: -

DNA: TGTGCCAGCAGTAAATATCGGACAGAGAGCTACGAGCAGTACTTC
CDR3: CASSKYRTESYEQYF
size: -
J: TRBJ2-7
V: TRBV6-6
D: -

DNA: TGTGCCAGCTCGACAGGGATCCTTCAGCCCCAGCATTTT
CDR3: CASSTGILQPQHF
size: -
J: TRBJ1-5
V: TRBV27
D: TRBD1

DNA: TGTGCCAGCAGCCAGAGGCCCCCTGGAAACACCATATATTTT
CDR3: CASSQRPPGNTIYF
size: -
J: TRBJ1-3
V: TRBV7-8
D: -

DNA: TGTGCCAGCAGCTTAGAAATGATCAGTGGCAATGAGCAGTTCTTC
CDR3: CASSLEMISGNEQFF
size: -
J: TRBJ2-1
V: TRBV11-2
D: -

DNA: TGTGCCAGTAGTACGACAGGGAGCTCCTACGAGCAGTACTTC
CDR3: CASSTTGSSYEQYF
size: -
J: TRBJ2-7
V: TRBV19
D: TRBD1

DNA: TGTGCCAGCAGCTTAGTTGCGGGGCATGCCAAAAACATTCAGTACTTC
CDR3: CASSLVAGHAKNIQYF
size: -
J: TRBJ2-4
V: TRBV7-2
D: -

DNA: TGTGCCAGCAGTGGAACGGGAGATGTCTACGAGCAGTACTTC
CDR3: CASSGTGDVYEQYF
size: -
J: TRBJ2-7
V: TRBV6-1
D: -

DNA: TGTGCCAGCAGTGAATCTACGACTAGCGAGCAGTACTTC
CDR3: CASSESTTSEQYF
size: few
J: TRBJ2-7
V: TRBV6-4
D: -

DNA: TGTGCCAGCAGCTTAGATCCGTCCTACGAGCAGTACTTC
CDR3: CASSLDPSYEQYF
size: -
J: TRBJ2-7
V: TRBV7-9
D: -

DNA: TGTGCCAGCAGCTTAGCGCCAGGGCCGGGCTACGAGCAGTACTTC
CDR3: CASSLAPGPGYEQYF
size: -
J: TRBJ2-7
V: TRBV7-9
D: -

DNA: TGTGCCATCGCGCGGGTCGCGAACACCGGGGAGCTGTTTTTT
CDR3: CAIARVANTGELFF
size: -
J: TRBJ2-2
V: TRBV6-1
D: -

DNA: TGTGCCATCAGTGGGTCCCCGGGGACGGCTGGGACTAGAGGCGGCGATGAGCAGTTCTTC
CDR3: CAISGSPGTAGTRGGDEQFF
size: -
J: TRBJ2-1
V: TRBV10-3
D: TRBD2

DNA: TGCGCCAGCAGCCAAGCGGTTCCACCCCTCCACTTT
CDR3: CASSQAVPPLHF
size: -
J: TRBJ1-6
V: TRBV4-1
D: -

DNA: TGTGCCAGCAGCGCTGGCCCAGGGAATCGAGGAAACACCATATATTTT
CDR3: CASSAGPGNRGNTIYF
size: -
J: TRBJ1-3
V: TRBV9
D: -

DNA: TGTGCCAGCAGTGAACCGCGACAGGGACTAGCCAAAAACATTCAGTACTTC
CDR3: CASSEPRQGLAKNIQYF
size: once
J: TRBJ2-4
V: TRBV6-1
D: -

DNA: TGTGCCACCAGCAGAGACGGCACTGAAGCTTTCTTT
CDR3: CATSRDGTEAFF
size: -
J: TRBJ1-1
V: TRBV15
D: -

DNA: TGTGCCACCAGCAGAGATAGTGTGTTGCGAGGGCGGCGAAATGAAAAACTGTTTTTT
CDR3: CATSRDSVLRGRRNEKLFF
size: -
J: TRBJ1-4
V: TRBV15
D: -

DNA: TGTGCCAGCAGCGTAGGGGGTAGGGACAGGGTGGTTGCCGGGGAGCTGTTTTTT
CDR3: CASSVGGRDRVVAGELFF
size: -
J: TRBJ2-2
V: TRBV9
D: TRBD1

DNA: TGTGCCAGCAGTTACGCGTTGGACGAGCAGTACTTC
CDR3: CASSYALDEQYF
size: -
J: TRBJ2-7
V: TRBV6-5
D: -

DNA: TGTGCCAGCAGTTTACCCAGGGACTTCCGAGAGACCCAGTACTTC
CDR3: CASSLPRDFRETQYF
size: -
J: TRBJ2-5
V: TRBV28
D: -

DNA: TGTGCCAGCGGTCTAGTCGGTATTCAGCCCCAGCATTTT
CDR3: CASGLVGIQPQHF
size: -
J: TRBJ1-5
V: TRBV6-5
D: -

DNA: TGCGCCAGCAGCCTCAGGACTAGCGGGAGGGATGAGCAGTTCTTC
CDR3: CASSLRTSGRDEQFF
size: -
J: TRBJ2-1
V: TRBV4-1
D: TRBD2

DNA: TGTGCCAGCAGTGAAAGCGGTCCCTACGAGCAGTACTTC
CDR3: CASSESGPYEQYF
size: -
J: TRBJ2-7
V: TRBV2
D: -

DNA: TGTGCCAGCAGTTACCCTAGCGGGGTGGGAGATACGCAGTATTTT
CDR3: CASSYPSGVGDTQYF
size: -
J: TRBJ2-3
V: TRBV6-6
D: TRBD2

DNA: TGTGCCAGCAGCTTGAATGGGCAGGGGAAGAATCAGCCCCAGCATTTT
CDR3: CASSLNGQGKNQPQHF
size: -
J: TRBJ1-5
V: TRBV5-6
D: -

DNA: TGTGCCAGCAGCGCCGGGGGGACAACTAATGAAAAACTGTTTTTT
CDR3: CASSAGGTTNEKLFF
size: -
J: TRBJ1-4
V: TRBV11-2
D: -

DNA: TGTGCCAGCCAGAACAGGGTCTCCTACGAGCAGTACTTC
CDR3: CASQNRVSYEQYF
size: -
J: TRBJ2-7
V: TRBV2
D: -

DNA: TGTGCCAGCAGCTTAGTATCTGGGCAGGGAGAAGCTTTCTTT
CDR3: CASSLVSGQGEAFF
size: -
J: TRBJ1-1
V: TRBV7-2
D: -

DNA: TGTGCCTGCCCGGGACAGAACACCGGGGAGCTGTTTTTT
CDR3: CACPGQNTGELFF
size: -
J: TRBJ2-2
V: TRBV19
D: -

DNA: TGCGCCAGCAGCCGAGCGGGGGAAACAGGCAATGAGCAGTTCTTC
CDR3: CASSRAGETGNEQFF
size: -
J: TRBJ2-1
V: TRBV4-1
D: TRBD2

DNA: TGTGCCAGCAGTTTAGGACTAGCGGGGAACTCCTACGAGCAGTACTTC
CDR3: CASSLGLAGNSYEQYF
size: -
J: TRBJ2-7
V: TRBV28
D: TRBD2

DNA: TGTGCCTGGAGTGTACCGGGTTATCAGCCCCAGCATTTT
CDR3: CAWSVPGYQPQHF
size: once
J: TRBJ1-5
V: TRBV30
D: -

DNA: TGCAGCGTTGCCCGGGAAAATGAAAAACTGTTTTTT
CDR3: CSVARENEKLFF
size: -
J: TRBJ1-4
V: TRBV29-1
D: -

DNA: TGTGCCAGCAGGGCTAGCGGGGACACAGATACGCAGTATTTT
CDR3: CASRASGDTDTQYF
size: -
J: TRBJ2-3
V: TRBV6-6
D: TRBD2

DNA: TGTGCCAGCAGCTTAAAAGGGGCTAGCACCGGGGAGCTGTTTTTT
CDR3: CASSLKGASTGELFF
size: -
J: TRBJ2-2
V: TRBV11-2
D: -

DNA: TGTGCCAGCAGTCGGGGGGGCCAGGACAATGAGCAGTTCTTC
CDR3: CASSRGGQDNEQFF
size: -
J: TRBJ2-1
V: TRBV11-3
D: TRBD2

DNA: TGTGCCAGCAGTTACAGTTCTAGCGGGGGTGGGGAGACCCAGTACTTC
CDR3: CASSYSSSGGGETQYF
size: -
J: TRBJ2-5
V: TRBV6-6
D: TRBD2

DNA: TGTGCCAGCAGCTTAGCGGGCGTTCGGACAGATACGCAGTATTTT
CDR3: CASSLAGVRTDTQYF
size: -
J: TRBJ2-3
V: TRBV7-2
D: -

DNA: TGTGCCAGCAGATTTAGGGGGTCTGGGGCCAACGTCCTGACTTTC
CDR3: CASRFRGSGANVLTF
size: -
J: TRBJ2-6
V: TRBV27
D: -

DNA: TGTGCCAGCAGCCTCCCAGGAGGGAGCTCTGGAAACACCATATATTTT
CDR3: CASSLPGGSSGNTIYF
size: -
J: TRBJ1-3
V: TRBV4-2
D: -

DNA: TGTGCCAGCAGGAGGGGGACAGGGTTTACAGATACGCAGTATTTT
CDR3: CASRRGTGFTDTQYF
size: -
J: TRBJ2-3
V: TRBV2
D: TRBD1

DNA: TGTGCCAGCAGCGGCACGGGACTAGCGGGGTCTGGGGCCAACGTCCTGACTTTC
CDR3: CASSGTGLAGSGANVLTF
size: -
J: TRBJ2-6
V: TRBV9
D: TRBD2

DNA: TGTGCCAGCAGTTACTCGGGACAGTCCTACGAGCAGTACTTC
CDR3: CASSYSGQSYEQYF
size: -
J: TRBJ2-7
V: TRBV6-5
D: TRBD1

DNA: TGTGCCAGCAGTCCCGGGAATGTCGCGGGCTACACCTTC
CDR3: CASSPGNVAGYTF
size: -
J: TRBJ1-2
V: TRBV2
D: -

DNA: TGCGCCAGCAGCCAAGTGTCCGGCGAGCAGTACTTC
CDR3: CASSQVSGEQYF
size: -
J: TRBJ2-7
V: TRBV4-1
D: -

DNA: TGCGCCAGCACTTGGACAGGGGACTACGAGCAGTACTTC
CDR3: CASTWTGDYEQYF
size: -
J: TRBJ2-7
V: TRBV10-2
D: TRBD1

DNA: TGTGCCAGCAGGACGTCTGGGTCTGGCGGGAGGGCAGATACGCAGTATTTT
CDR3: CASRTSGSGGRADTQYF
size: -
J: TRBJ2-3
V: TRBV28
D: TRBD2

DNA: TGTGCCAGTAGTATTCTGACACCAGGGTTTGGGCAGCCCCAGCATTTT
CDR3: CASSILTPGFGQPQHF
size: -
J: TRBJ1-5
V: TRBV19
D: -

DNA: TGCGCCAGCAGTGAGTCGAGGGTGTGGGGGGCAGATACGCAGTATTTT
CDR3: CASSESRVWGADTQYF
size: -
J: TRBJ2-3
V: TRBV10-1
D: -

DNA: TGTGCCAGTAGTCTCCAGGACTTCTTCACCGGGGAGCTGTTTTTT
CDR3: CASSLQDFFTGELFF
size: -
J: TRBJ2-2
V: TRBV19
D: -

DNA: TGTGCCTGGATTCCAGCGGGGGGCAAAAACATTCAGTACTTC
CDR3: CAWIPAGGKNIQYF
size: -
J: TRBJ2-4
V: TRBV30
D: TRBD2

DNA: TGCGCCAGCAGCTTGGCCGGGACATCTGGAAACACCATATATTTT
CDR3: CASSLAGTSGNTIYF
size: -
J: TRBJ1-3
V: TRBV5-1
D: -